This T cell receptor (beta chain) is from a study of T-cell reconstitution after alpha-beta-depleted transplantation in children. Study results and limitations: Expanded graft clones, several hundred of them, were reportedly the source of alpha-beta T cells about two months after transplant. Certain patients had high TCRbeta diversity at day 60, and it came from recipient T cells and thymic progenitors that survived. T-cell counts and diversity at one year post-transplant came mainly from newly produced T cells.

Molecular barcoding with unique molecular identifiers was used for the TCRbeta library. MiXCR, run by TCRdb on the PCR reads, gives a single entry per CDR3 protein. The data show more than 400,000 distinct CDR3 sequences, over 40% seen once. To note about this clonotype: The antigen is not known.

Germline V gene data show CDR1 as DFQATT and CDR2 as SNEGSKA (reference sequence). The CDR3 has 14 residues. V was cut by 3 bases and J by 3 bases, with 14 bases left in between. The TCR was taken from a girl aged 2-15 years with aplastic anemia, due to receive a stem cell transplant. The sample here was PBMCs, taken before TCRalphabeta/CD19-depleted stem cell transplant. The chain has TRBV20-1 and TRBJ1-2; D might be TRBD1 (5 bases). This CDR3 is CSARPPGDYYGYTF. The CDR3 coding sequence is TGCAGTGCTAGGCCTCCGGGGGATTACTATGGCTACACCTTC.